This TCR beta chain was recovered during a study of T cells in tuberculosis. Here immunoSEQ multiplex PCR was the method, and the copy in TCRdb shows in-frame clones only, minus some. The repertoire consists of tens of thousands of clones, with around 93% occurring once and the leading ten covering about an eighth. The CDR3 totals 15 residues. CDR1 and CDR2 from the germline V gene are LNHDA and SQIVND (reference sequence). Trimming pared 5 bases from V and 2 bases from J, leaving 10 bases between. The TCR sequence derives from a donor aged 10-29 years with latent tuberculosis or without tuberculosis infection. Some clones in this sample may be carry-over from other donors' samples. The chain carries TRBV19 and TRBJ1-6; possible D gene TRBD1, 6 bases. The sample was PBMCs. In DNA, the CDR3 is TGTGCCAGTAGTCCCAGGACAGCCTATAATTCACCCCTCCACTTT. As protein: CASSPRTAYNSPLHF.